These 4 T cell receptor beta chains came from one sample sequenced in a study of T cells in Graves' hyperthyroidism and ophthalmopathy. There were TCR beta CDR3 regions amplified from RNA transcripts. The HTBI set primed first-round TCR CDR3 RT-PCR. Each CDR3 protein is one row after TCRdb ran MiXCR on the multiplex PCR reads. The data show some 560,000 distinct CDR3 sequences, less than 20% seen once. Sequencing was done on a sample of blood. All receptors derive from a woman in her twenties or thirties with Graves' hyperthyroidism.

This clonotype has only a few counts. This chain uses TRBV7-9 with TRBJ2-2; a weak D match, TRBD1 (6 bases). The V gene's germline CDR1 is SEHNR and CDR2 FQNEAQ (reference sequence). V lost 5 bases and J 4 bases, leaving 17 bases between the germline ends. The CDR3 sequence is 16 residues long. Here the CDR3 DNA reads TGTGCCAGCAGCAAATACAGGGAACGTGGCACCGGGGAGCTGTTTTTT. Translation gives CASSKYRERGTGELFF. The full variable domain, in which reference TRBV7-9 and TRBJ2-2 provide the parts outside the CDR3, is DTGVSQNPRHKITKRGQNVTFRCDPISEHNRLYWYRQTLGQGPEFLTYFQNEAQLEKSRLLSDRFSAERPKGSFSTLEIQRTEQGDSAMYLCASSKYRERGTGELFFGEGSRLTVL.

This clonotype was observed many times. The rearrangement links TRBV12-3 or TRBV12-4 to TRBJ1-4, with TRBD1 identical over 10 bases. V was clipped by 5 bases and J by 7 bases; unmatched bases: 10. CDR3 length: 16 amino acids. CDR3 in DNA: TGTGCCAGCAGTCGAACCGGGACAGGGGCGGGTGAAAAACTGTTTTTT. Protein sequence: CASSRTGTGAGEKLFF.

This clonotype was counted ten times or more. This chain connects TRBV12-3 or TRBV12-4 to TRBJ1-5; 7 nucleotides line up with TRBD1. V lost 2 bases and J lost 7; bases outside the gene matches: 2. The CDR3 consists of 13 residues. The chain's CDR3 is CASSLYRGQPQHF. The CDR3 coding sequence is TGTGCCAGCAGTTTATACAGGGGCCAGCCCCAGCATTTT.

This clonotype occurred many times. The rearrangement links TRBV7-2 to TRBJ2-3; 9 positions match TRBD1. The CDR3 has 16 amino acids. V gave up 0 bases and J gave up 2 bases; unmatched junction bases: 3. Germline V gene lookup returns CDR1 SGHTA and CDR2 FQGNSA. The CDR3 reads CASSLARTGDTDTQYF. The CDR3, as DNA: TGTGCCAGCAGCTTAGCGAGGACAGGGGACACAGATACGCAGTATTTT.